This T cell receptor (beta chain) originates from a study of cytomegalovirus exposure and HLA in healthy donors listed by TCRdb under 2017. Looking at the study overall: In an earlier analysis of some 550 of the donors, less than 350 Gb of sequence data and just under 120 million unique TCR beta sequences from about 179 million T cells were reported. HLA typing covered class I and class II loci at four-digit resolution. An early release that covered about 600 HLA-typed donors contained approximately 300 gigabases of sequencing data and about 84 million unique TCR sequences. A later analysis re-examined previously published TCR beta repertoires from over 500 donors and added high-resolution HLA genotyping to investigate patterns of TCR occurrence. An earlier analysis of around 580 of the donors used high-throughput TCR beta sequencing to judge whether each TCR beta V gene segment behaved as functional or pseudogenic. Typing coverage varied by locus: roughly 629-630 donors for A, B, C, DRB1 and DQB1; roughly 500 for DQA1; about 590 for DPA1; approximately 470 for DPB1. The study aimed to test whether signatures of past pathogen exposure could be identified by cataloging public T cell receptors. Along with the approximately 650-subject first cohort, a separate validation cohort of over a hundred different subjects was used. Of the 398 genotyped donors, 70% to 90% were placed in the genetic ancestry cluster associated with self-reported Caucasian donors. On average, roughly 250,000 unique TCR beta nucleotide sequences were sequenced per donor among several hundred genotyped donors of the cohort, with 15% to 20% of those sequences being non-productive. A later genetic analysis used genome-wide SNP genotypes for about 55% of the 666 donors, treating that subset as a discovery cohort. Donor age, sex, ethnicity and CMV serostatus were compiled alongside the repertoire data. All discovery cohort repertoires had been generated using a single sequencing platform. The study combined high-throughput TCR immunosequencing, statistical association of individual TCRs with disease status, and machine learning to predict cytomegalovirus infection status. The study profiled the T cell repertoires of about 720 subjects by immunosequencing and related them to cytomegalovirus serostatus. Rather than drawing on any new phenotypic data, the later analysis identified candidate immune exposures from TCR beta sequences and the way those sequences occurred across donors. Five DR-DQ haplotypes were handled as single units for association and clustering, since linkage in the cohort was strong. What the research found in general, with its limitations: The only immune exposure information available for the cohort was CMV serostatus. Specific HLA alleles were associated with some 15,000 TCR beta sequences at a false discovery rate of 0.05 in a later analysis. In vitro tests confirmed that a few of the cytomegalovirus-associated TCR beta chains recognize cytomegalovirus antigens. A further reported finding was that TCR beta sequences accurately predicted the HLA-A and HLA-B alleles for most subjects in the first cohort. The 87-base-pair reads could not distinguish some IMGT-functional V segments, including TRBV6-2 and TRBV6-3, so those segments were excluded. Correlated functional status among segregating V segments might reflect linkage disequilibrium, but an unknown experimental factor could not be ruled out. Assigning TCR associations to individual alleles was difficult when HLA alleles, especially DR and DQ, strongly co-occurred. According to the authors, the approach could potentially be generalized to other disease states and immunological phenotypes. While some public TCRs were present in many individuals, most TCR sequences turned up only very rarely across donors. An association between a missense DCLRE1C variant and V-gene and J-gene trimming of TCR beta chains was found in a later genetic analysis and replicated in an independent cohort. Only TCR beta chains were sequenced in this cohort, and the absence of alpha or paired-chain data limited detectable features. Several of the top co-occurrence clusters appeared to be linked to parvovirus B19, influenza, CMV and Epstein-Barr virus, according to a later analysis. HLA typing was unavailable for some donors at each locus, so association tests used only the typed subset. Compared with the roughly 700-donor mean, donors in an Asian-associated ancestry cluster had fewer N-insertions in productive TCRs, according to a later genetic analysis. The sequencing pipeline was judged likely to have produced a cluster of highly shared sequence variants as a technical artifact. In a later analysis, HLA-associated TCR beta chains showed more clonal expansion and lower generation probabilities than non-associated chains that were equally common. Because counts were too low, 15 or so rarely observed V segments, including chromosome 9 orphons, were excluded from the earlier analysis of a few hundred of the donors. Most CMV-associated TCR beta chains appeared to be HLA-restricted in a later analysis, and the HLA associations seemed to be driven largely by CMV exposure. In both the original and validation cohorts, the classifier was reported to diagnose cytomegalovirus status with high specificity and sensitivity. The presence/absence analyses assumed that sequencing depth was roughly uniform across donors, and that assumption may not be true. According to a later analysis, TCR association rates differed among HLA loci, with DRB1 alleles showing the most associated TCRs and HLA-C alleles showing the fewest. The study listed 150 to 200 TCR beta chains as associated with cytomegalovirus. In an earlier analysis of under 600 of the donors, most TCR beta V segments were observed in productive rearrangements about 87% or about 30% of the time, broadly matching IMGT annotations.

Libraries were built with the immunoSEQ multiplex PCR assay. For the multiplex PCR, a mixture combining 60 forward primers for TCR Vbeta segments and 13 reverse primers for TCR Jbeta segments was used. Amplification of the CDR3 region of rearranged TCR beta genes was performed with a multiplex PCR assay on genomic DNA. Amplified TCR beta libraries were sequenced as 87-base-pair reads on the Illumina HiSeq System. The original methods were these. A later analysis counted about 80 million unique TCR beta chains across the 666 repertoires, and around 12 million of these chains were shared by at least two donors. To remove PCR and sequencing errors, raw reads were error-corrected and collapsed into unique sequences using a nearest-neighbor algorithm that merged closely related sequences. To assign V, D and J gene segments, CDR3 sequences were aligned to IMGT reference sequences. Each retained sequence needed at least a six-nucleotide match to both a V gene segment and a J gene segment. Rearrangements were classified as productive when the CDR3 lacked stop codons and remained in frame with V and J, and all other rearrangements were classified as non-productive. CDR3 was defined by IMGT convention, running from the second conserved V-encoded cysteine to the conserved J-encoded phenylalanine. The earlier analysis of a few hundred of the donors excluded any sequence lacking an unambiguous match to a single V gene segment. An earlier analysis of several hundred of the donors called V segments functional above 56.7% productive rearrangements and segregating when the between-donor standard deviation exceeded 5%. A statistical classification framework was developed to diagnose cytomegalovirus status using the catalog of TCR beta chain sequences. In a later analysis, TCR nucleotide sequences were compared against IMGT/GENE-DB human TR gene sequences so that V and J genes could be assigned. In a later analysis, CDR3 sequences and most-parsimonious VDJ recombination scenarios were assigned using the TCRdist pipeline. In a later analysis, every TCR beta chain was defined by the combination of its CDR3 amino acid sequence and its V-gene family, and reads without a unique V-gene family were dropped. As a way to deal with suspected cross-contamination and a sequencing artifact, a later analysis dropped nearly 600 nucleotide sequences that were highly shared and had low generation probability. For each public chain, a later analysis derived a clonal expansion index from normalized ranks of inferred template counts within each repertoire. In a later analysis, generation probabilities were computed with a VDJ recombination model fitted to out-of-frame rearrangements, and the resulting probabilities were checked against IGoR. In a later analysis, hypergeometric tests were used to score TCR-TCR, TCR-HLA and TCR-CMV co-occurrence, with a repertoire-size bias correction applied to TCR pairs. A later analysis estimated false discovery rates by permuting HLA or CMV assignments 20 times. In a later analysis, co-occurring TCRs were grouped with DBSCAN, and TCRdist sequence similarity was added when clustering was performed within HLA-allele-positive subsets. For co-occurrence clustering, repertoires with fewer than 30,000 or more than 120,000 public chains were excluded, along with roughly 5 repertoires with anomalous nucleotide sharing. TCRdb holds this immuneACCESS table with in-frame rearrangements only. Some clones are missing; in checked studies, unresolved V genes explain under half, and the rest has no known cause. The V and J calls and clone size come from that table; D and trimming were worked out from the DNA. The table kept for this sample lists approximately 58,000 clones. The ten top clones hold about 3.6% of the sample.

As to this clone: The antigen it binds to is not known.

A distance of 7 bases separates the germline ends of V and J, which lose 4 bases and 2 bases respectively. The CDR3 numbers 13 residues from cysteine through phenylalanine. This entry keeps only the CDR3 DNA: 39 bases, framed from base 1. For CDR1 and CDR2, the germline V gene (reference sequence) lists SGHKS and YYEKEE. The cohort consisted of 650 to 850 healthy bone marrow donors. Cohort members were all nominally healthy when sampled, although unrecorded immune exposures were likely present. The donor tested CMV seronegative and was one of the 352 seronegative cohort members. A peripheral blood sample was provided by each donor, and peripheral blood mononuclear cells were used for TCR beta sequencing. Genomic DNA extraction from the blood cell samples was performed with the Qiagen DNeasy Blood Extraction Kit.

The source material was PBMCs. The source is a woman between 18 and 29 years old in good health and CMV-seronegative. The rearrangement joined TRBV5-5 to TRBJ1-5, and TRBD1 may be the D gene, going by 5 matching bases. The CDR3: CASSPGGNQPQHF. The nucleotides read TGTGCCAGCAGCCCGGGGGGCAATCAGCCCCAGCATTTT. Supplemented by the reference TRBV5-5 and TRBJ1-5 proteins around the CDR3, the complete variable domain is DAGVTQSPTHLIKTRGQQVTLRCSPISGHKSVSWYQQVLGQGPQFIFQYYEKEERGRGNFPDRFSARQFPNYSSELNVNALLLGDSALYLCASSPGGNQPQHFGDGTRLSIL.